The 29 T cell receptor beta chains in this list originate from one sample, sequenced in a study of cytomegalovirus exposure and HLA in healthy donors. Use of 60 Vbeta and 13 Jbeta primers characterized the PCR. Profiling relied on immunoSEQ multiplex PCR, and the TCRdb table lists in-frame clones only, not all of them. This sample has some 170,000 clones; about 72% occur once, and the top ten carry 2.5%. Sequencing was carried out using PBMCs. The receptors derive from a human donor in good health.

The CDR3 coding sequence is TGTGCCAGCAGTTTCCGGGTGGGGAGGGTAGATGGCTACACCTTC. Amino acids: CASSFRVGRVDGYTF. V gene TRBV27 combines with J gene TRBJ1-2, with no clear D. The CDR3 runs 15 residues. CDR1 and CDR2 from the germline V gene are MNHEY and SMNVEV (reference sequence). V dropped 3 bases and J dropped 6 bases, with 17 bases sitting between them.

This chain links TRBV11-2 with TRBJ1-6; TRBD1 aligns across 7 bases. Trimming cost V 7 bases and J 4 bases; bases outside gene matches: 13. The CDR3 extends over 17 amino acids. CDR1 SGHAT and CDR2 FQNNGV come from the germline V gene. CDR3: CASTTPGQKNYNSPLHF. The CDR3 DNA is TGTGCCAGCACCACCCCGGGACAGAAAAATTATAATTCACCCCTCCACTTT.

This clone was seen a single time. The rearrangement uses TRBV6-6 and TRBJ2-7, with 8 bases lining up with TRBD2. Germline V gene data show CDR1 as MNHNY and CDR2 as SVGAGI (reference sequence). The CDR3 length is 15 residues. The J segment lost 2 bases and the V segment lost 7 bases, leaving 10 bases of the junction unmatched. The CDR3 loop is CASTPTSVGTYEQYF. The CDR3 DNA sequence: TGTGCCAGCACCCCGACTAGCGTGGGCACCTACGAGCAGTACTTC.

This rearrangement joins TRBV5-1 to TRBJ2-3; TRBD2 matches 9 bases. The CDR3 contains 16 residues. V lost 5 bases, J lost 2 bases, and 9 bases stayed unmatched. In germline, CDR1 is SGHRS, CDR2 YFSETQ. The CDR3 DNA reads TGCGCCAGCAGACGTAGTAGCGGGGGCCCCACAGATACGCAGTATTTT. Translating gives CASRRSSGGPTDTQYF.

This chain links TRBV9 with TRBJ1-2; TRBD1 aligns across 10 bases. CDR1 and CDR2 (germline): SGDLS, YYNGEE. This CDR3 region has 15 residues. The V and J ends lost 6 bases and 7 bases, in that order; junction bases with no gene match: 12. The CDR3 spells CASTSGGTGAIGYTF. CDR3 DNA sequence: TGTGCCAGCACCTCGGGGGGGACAGGGGCTATTGGCTACACCTTC.

This rearrangement joins TRBV11-3 to TRBJ2-1, with TRBD2 as a possible D gene (7 bases). This CDR3 region has 16 residues. With 1 base removed from V and 2 bases from J, the gap between germline ends came to 12 bases. Germline V gene sequence: CDR1 SGHNT, CDR2 YENEEA. The CDR3 DNA reads as TGTGCCAGCAGCTTAGTGGGGGGGCCCCCCTACAATGAGCAGTTCTTC. This translates into CASSLVGGPPYNEQFF.

CDR3 sequence reads: CASSLMGVQGQETQYF. The DNA for the CDR3 is TGTGCCAGCAGCCTTATGGGGGTGCAGGGGCAAGAGACCCAGTACTTC. The chain carries TRBV13 and TRBJ2-5; maybe TRBD1 (6 bases). The V and J ends lost 5 bases and 2 bases respectively, with 18 bases between them. CDR1 is PRHDT and CDR2 is FYEKMQ in the germline V gene (reference sequence). The CDR3 contains 16 residues.

In its sample, this clone was seen a few times. The chain recombines TRBV2 with TRBJ1-4, with D possibly matching TRBD1 (5 bases). Germline assignment: CDR1 SNHLY and CDR2 FYNNEI. With 3 bases removed from V and 3 bases from J, the gap between germline ends came to 8 bases. There are 14 residues in the CDR3. Written as DNA, the CDR3 is TGTGCCAGCAGTGACGGGGGGTCTAATGAAAAACTGTTTTTT. Its translation is CASSDGGSNEKLFF.

This sequence joins TRBV5-1 and TRBJ2-1, with a weak D call TRBD1 (6 bases). This CDR3 has 13 residues. Per the germline V gene, CDR1 is SGHRS and CDR2 is YFSETQ. V lost 2 bases to trimming and J lost 5 bases, with 8 bases between them. The CDR3 region has the DNA TGCGCCAGCAGCTTACAGGGCGACAATGAGCAGTTCTTC. Encoded protein: CASSLQGDNEQFF.

The rearrangement links TRBV11-3 to TRBJ1-1; weak D call: TRBD1 (6 bases). V lost 5 bases, J lost 4 bases, and 14 bases lay in between. Per the germline V gene, CDR1 is SGHNT and CDR2 is YENEEA. This CDR3 spans 14 amino acids. DNA of the CDR3: TGTGCCAGCAGCCAATCTCCGACAGGCACTGAAGCTTTCTTT. This sequence encodes CASSQSPTGTEAFF.

The V gene is TRBV6-5, the J gene TRBJ2-1; the match to TRBD1 covers 9 bases. The V segment lost 5 bases and the J segment 8 bases; nucleotides outside the gene matches: 10. There are 15 residues in the CDR3. CDR1 and CDR2 from the germline V gene are MNHEY and SVGAGI. DNA for the CDR3: TGTGCCAGCAGTACCTGGACAGGGGTTAAGGATGAGCAGTTCTTC. Encoded protein: CASSTWTGVKDEQFF.

The genes are TRBV5-1 and TRBJ1-4; TRBD1 matches 9 bases. Germline V CDR1 and CDR2: SGHRS, YFSETQ. The CDR3 is made up of 15 amino acids. After removal of 4 bases from V and 7 bases from J, the junction contained 8 bases not matched to a gene. CDR3: CASSQYMDRGEKLFF. The DNA of the CDR3 is TGCGCCAGCAGCCAATACATGGACAGGGGTGAAAAACTGTTTTTT.

The sample holds a few counts of this clone. The genes are TRBV7-2 and TRBJ1-1, with D perhaps matching TRBD1 (5 bases). CDR1 and CDR2 from the germline V gene are SGHTA and FQGNSA. The CDR3 totals 14 residues. Trimming shortened V by 5 bases and J by 4 bases, and 14 bases separated the two germline ends. CDR3 nucleotides: TGTGCCAGCAGCCCCTCAGGGTTCTTCACTGAAGCTTTCTTT. The encoded protein is CASSPSGFFTEAFF.

This chain connects TRBV5-1 to TRBJ2-7; possibly TRBD1 for D (5 bases). This CDR3 comprises 15 residues. Deletions cut 6 bases from V and 5 bases from J, with 21 bases between. Germline V gene sequence: CDR1 SGHRS, CDR2 YFSETQ. The CDR3: CASKAFRTGMDEQYF. The CDR3 bases are TGCGCCAGCAAAGCTTTTAGAACAGGTATGGACGAGCAGTACTTC. Together with reference TRBV5-1 and TRBJ2-7, the CDR3 gives the full variable domain: KAGVTQTPRYLIKTRGQQVTLSCSPISGHRSVSWYQQTPGQGLQFLFEYFSETQRNKGNFPGRFSGRQFSNSRSEMNVSTLELGDSALYLCASKAFRTGMDEQYFGPGTRLTVT.

The chain carries TRBV7-2 and TRBJ2-2; perhaps TRBD1 as D (6 bases). CDR1 is SGHTA, CDR2 FQGNSA, per germline. V was pared by 5 bases and J by 2 bases, with 15 bases between. This CDR3 spans 16 amino acids. Written as DNA, the CDR3 is TGTGCCAGCAGCCAGCGGCCGGGACAAAACACCGGGGAGCTGTTTTTT. This encodes CASSQRPGQNTGELFF.

The J gene is TRBJ1-1, the V gene TRBV5-3; D is perhaps TRBD1 (5 bases). TRBV5-3 is treated as an ORF (open reading frame) with a function not yet certain. Trimming took off 1 base at V and 10 bases at J, with 23 bases between the two ends. The CDR3 length is 16 residues. Here the CDR3 reads CARSLSSRSRARGAFF. Written as DNA, the CDR3 is TGTGCCAGAAGCTTGAGTTCTCGGTCCAGGGCCAGAGGAGCTTTCTTT.

Points on this clone: Its ends do not fully match the called genes, so a read error is possible. The rearrangement uses TRBV7-7 and TRBJ1-1, with 10 nucleotides matching TRBD1. CDR3 size: 15 residues. The germline V gene has CDR1 SSHAT and CDR2 FNYEAQ (reference sequence). CDR3 nucleotides: TGTGCTAGCAGCCCGGGGTGGGACAGGGGTGCCGACTTGATCTTT. Its translation is CASSPGWDRGADLIF.

The gene calls are TRBV19 and TRBJ1-2; no reliable D call. Germline CDR1 is LNHDA and CDR2 is SQIVND (reference sequence). This CDR3 contains 13 residues. Trimming removed 3 bases at V and 0 bases at J, with 5 bases between. The DNA for the CDR3 is TGTGCCAGTAGTATGACTACTAACTATGGCTACACCTTC. Protein sequence: CASSMTTNYGYTF.

The chain links TRBV15 to TRBJ1-4; D is uncertain. The CDR3 has 14 amino acids. Germline-derived CDR1 and CDR2 are LNHNV and YYDKDF (reference sequence). V gave up 0 bases and J gave up 8 bases, with 10 bases separating them. This chain's CDR3 is CATSRERHDEKLFF. The CDR3 bases are TGTGCCACCAGCAGAGAGAGACACGACGAAAAACTGTTTTTT.

This clone was recorded a few times. An end of the junction does not agree with germline; a read error may underlie this. The chain carries TRBV19 and TRBJ1-3; the match to TRBD1 covers 7 bases. The CDR3 consists of 15 residues. The germline CDR1 and CDR2 sequences are LNHDA and SQIVND (reference sequence). This chain's CDR3 is CASSTLQGSGHTIYF. In DNA, the CDR3 is TGTGCCAGTAGTACATTACAGGGGTCTGGACACACCATATATTTT.

The chain carries TRBV11-2 and TRBJ1-6; D is unclear. CDR3 size: 16 residues. V lost 3 bases and J lost 0, with 9 bases in between. Germline assignment: CDR1 SGHAT and CDR2 FQNNGV. The CDR3 region is CASSLEWSSYNSPLHF. The CDR3 bases are TGTGCCAGCAGCTTGGAGTGGAGCTCCTATAATTCACCCCTCCACTTT.

The V gene is TRBV27, the J gene TRBJ2-3; a possible D gene is TRBD2 (5 bases). The germline V gene has CDR1 MNHEY and CDR2 SMNVEV (reference sequence). The CDR3 is made up of 12 amino acids. Trimming left V 6 bases short and J 5 bases short, with 9 bases between. This CDR3 reads CASSYEGDTQYF. CDR3 DNA sequence: TGTGCCAGCAGCTATGAGGGAGATACGCAGTATTTT.

The chain joins TRBV5-6 to TRBJ1-3; TRBD1 might be the D (6 bases). In germline, CDR1 is SGHDT, CDR2 YYEEEE. V lost 4 bases and J 0 bases, leaving 20 bases between the germline ends. The CDR3 extends over 18 amino acids. As DNA, the CDR3 is TGTGCCAGCAGCCCCGGACAGTTTGATATATACTCTGGAAACACCATATATTTT. Translation gives CASSPGQFDIYSGNTIYF.

This sequence joins TRBV11-2 and TRBJ1-2; D is perhaps TRBD1 (5 bases). This CDR3 is built from 15 residues. The germline V gene has CDR1 SGHAT and CDR2 FQNNGV. The germline V and J ends were trimmed by 5 bases and 4 bases, with 17 bases remaining between them. This CDR3 reads CASSPFTRGGYGYTF. The CDR3 DNA reads as TGTGCCAGCAGCCCCTTCACAAGGGGAGGCTATGGCTACACCTTC.

This clone was seen repeatedly, ten times or more. The chain has TRBV6-1 and TRBJ1-4, with 7 positions matching TRBD1. This CDR3 has 15 residues. CDR1 and CDR2 (germline): MNHNS, SASEGT. The junction had 6 bases not matched to a gene; V was cut back by 4 bases and J by 4 bases. The CDR3, as DNA: TGTGCCAGCAGTGTGGAGACAGGGCGTAATGAAAAACTGTTTTTT. Translated: CASSVETGRNEKLFF.

V is TRBV6-6 and J is TRBJ1-5; no definite D call. The germline V gene encodes CDR1 MNHNY and CDR2 SVGAGI (reference sequence). The CDR3 is made up of 14 amino acids. V lost 11 bases to trimming and J lost 2 bases, with 16 bases between them. The CDR3 sequence is CAGRPGGGNQPQHF. CDR3 nucleotides: TGTGCCGGAAGACCTGGAGGTGGCAATCAGCCCCAGCATTTT.

The chain links TRBV18 to TRBJ1-6; D uncertain. Germline-derived CDR1 and CDR2 are KGHSH and LQKENI. V was pared by 4 bases and J by 8 bases, with 6 bases between. CDR3 length: 12 amino acids. The CDR3 region is CASSLPDSPLHF. The CDR3 nucleotides are TGTGCCAGCTCACTCCCCGATTCACCCCTCCACTTT.

This sequence joins TRBV9 and TRBJ2-2; 8 bases are a match to TRBD2. The CDR3 consists of 17 residues. CDR1 and CDR2 from the germline V gene are SGDLS and YYNGEE. The ends lost 0 bases at V and 2 bases at J; junction bases unmatched: 6. The CDR3: CASSVGTGGTNTGELFF. The CDR3 bases are TGTGCCAGCAGCGTAGGAACGGGGGGGACAAACACCGGGGAGCTGTTTTTT.

The chain is built from TRBV2 and TRBJ1-5, with 7 bases lining up with TRBD1. This CDR3 is 15 amino acids long. The V and J ends lost 6 bases and 3 bases, in that order; junction bases with no gene match: 8. Germline V CDR1 and CDR2: SNHLY, FYNNEI. CDR3 DNA sequence: TGTGCCAGCAGGCCGACGACAGGGAACAATCAGCCCCAGCATTTT. Translated, it gives CASRPTTGNNQPQHF.